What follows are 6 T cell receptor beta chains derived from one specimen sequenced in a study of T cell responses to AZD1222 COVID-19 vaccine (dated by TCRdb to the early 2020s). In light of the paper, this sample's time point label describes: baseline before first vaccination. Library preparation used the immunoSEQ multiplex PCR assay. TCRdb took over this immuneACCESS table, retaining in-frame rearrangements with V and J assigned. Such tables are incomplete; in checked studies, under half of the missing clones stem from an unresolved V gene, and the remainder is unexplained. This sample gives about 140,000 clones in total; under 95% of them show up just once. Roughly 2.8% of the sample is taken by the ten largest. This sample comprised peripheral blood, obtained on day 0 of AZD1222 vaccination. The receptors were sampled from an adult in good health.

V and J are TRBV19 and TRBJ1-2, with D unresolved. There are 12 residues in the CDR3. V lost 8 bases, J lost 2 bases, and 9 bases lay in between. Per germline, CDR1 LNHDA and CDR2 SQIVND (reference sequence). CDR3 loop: CASRAQNYGYTF. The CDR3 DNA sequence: TGTGCCAGTCGGGCCCAAAACTATGGCTACACCTTC.

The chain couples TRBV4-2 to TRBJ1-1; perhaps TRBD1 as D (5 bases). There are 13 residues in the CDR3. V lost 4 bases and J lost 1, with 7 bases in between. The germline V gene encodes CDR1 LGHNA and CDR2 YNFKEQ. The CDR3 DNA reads TGTGCCAGCAGCCTCGGGGCGAACACTGAAGCTTTCTTT. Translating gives CASSLGANTEAFF.

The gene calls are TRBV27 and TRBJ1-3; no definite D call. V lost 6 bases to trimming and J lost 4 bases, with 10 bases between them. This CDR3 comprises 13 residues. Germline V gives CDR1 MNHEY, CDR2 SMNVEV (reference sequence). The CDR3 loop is CASSQEGGNTIYF. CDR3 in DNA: TGTGCCAGCAGCCAAGAGGGCGGAAACACCATATATTTT.

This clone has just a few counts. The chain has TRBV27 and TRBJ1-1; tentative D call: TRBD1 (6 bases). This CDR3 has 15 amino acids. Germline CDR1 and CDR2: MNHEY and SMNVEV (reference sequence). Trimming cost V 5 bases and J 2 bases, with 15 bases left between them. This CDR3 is CASSPRWTVNTEAFF. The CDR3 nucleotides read TGTGCCAGCAGTCCCCGGTGGACAGTCAACACTGAAGCTTTCTTT.

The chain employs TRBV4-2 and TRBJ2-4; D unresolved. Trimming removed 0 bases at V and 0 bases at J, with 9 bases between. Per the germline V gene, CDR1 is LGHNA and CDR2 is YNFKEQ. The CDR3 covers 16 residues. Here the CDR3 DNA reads TGTGCCAGCAGCCAAGAAACTTCTCTAGCCAAAAACATTCAGTACTTC. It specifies CASSQETSLAKNIQYF.

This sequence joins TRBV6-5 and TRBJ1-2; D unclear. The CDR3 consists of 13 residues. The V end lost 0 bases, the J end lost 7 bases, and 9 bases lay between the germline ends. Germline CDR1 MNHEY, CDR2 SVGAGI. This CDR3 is CASSYSGPRGYTF. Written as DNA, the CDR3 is TGTGCCAGCAGTTACTCGGGCCCGCGTGGCTACACCTTC.